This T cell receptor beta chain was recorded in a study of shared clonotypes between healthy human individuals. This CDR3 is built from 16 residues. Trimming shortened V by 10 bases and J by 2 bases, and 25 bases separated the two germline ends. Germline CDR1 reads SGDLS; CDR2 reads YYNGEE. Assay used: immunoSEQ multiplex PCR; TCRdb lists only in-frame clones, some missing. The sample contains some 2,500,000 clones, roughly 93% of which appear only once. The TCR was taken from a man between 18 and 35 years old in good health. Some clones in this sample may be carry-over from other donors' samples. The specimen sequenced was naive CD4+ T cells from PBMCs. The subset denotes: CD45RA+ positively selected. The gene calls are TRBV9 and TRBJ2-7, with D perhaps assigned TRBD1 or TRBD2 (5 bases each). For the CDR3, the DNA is TGTGCCGATACGGGACCGTCATCCCGCGACCCCTACGAGCAGTACTTC. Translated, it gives CADTGPSSRDPYEQYF.